This T cell receptor (beta chain) was profiled in a study of T cell responses to AZD1222 COVID-19 vaccine (dated by TCRdb to the early 2020s). Looking at the study overall: TCR sequencing was performed for about 250 trial participants, of whom approximately 200 were given two doses of AZD1222 and some 25 were given two doses of MenACWY control vaccine. Enrollment into the trials was organized by age into subgroups of 18-55, 56-69 and 70-plus years, and those subgroups contained about 160, 30 and 59 TCR-sequenced participants, respectively. The paper's findings and limits, for the study overall: Vaccine-associated CD4 TCRs spanned the whole spike protein, with dominant responses in regions 160-218 and 743-854. Most participants were white British and females outnumbered males, and the authors suggested that clonal diversity may have been underestimated. Reportedly, close to half of the unique spike-specific TCRs recognized epitopes lying outside the regions that are mutated in the B.1.351 and B.1.1.7 variants. After two AZD1222 doses, spike-specific TCR breadth and depth were significantly higher than at day 0 and than in MenACWY recipients. Conclusions about previously exposed vaccinees were limited because only a handful of AZD1222 recipients were SARS-CoV-2 seropositive at baseline. In the small 56-69-year group, the increase in depth fell short of significance, most likely because of low power. Because no day 14 peak-response samples were available, repertoires were characterized only after the peak T cell response.

Sample time point, as interpreted from the label and publication: about 28 days (+/-7) after the second vaccine dose. AZD1222 recipients given second doses at about 4 weeks or at about 12 weeks were pooled, since spike-specific TCR depth and breadth were not found to differ between the two schedules. The vaccinee samples were drawn from two UK trials, COV001 and COV002, one of which was a single-blind randomized controlled phase 2/3 trial testing AZD1222 (ChAdOx1 nCoV-19) in healthy adults. For TCRbeta chain sequencing, PBMC samples from trial participants were taken at day 0 and at day 28 after the second dose. A remark on this clone: There is no known antigen for this receptor. Per-base quality was not reported, and no clone a single base away is much larger than it.

The CDR3 regions of human TCRbeta chains were analyzed by immunosequencing. The study's processing was this. TCRs in the repertoires were matched against a reference library of SARS-CoV-2-specific TCRs that had been generated with the MIRA antigen-specificity platform. Breadth was defined as the fraction of unique TCRs that were SARS-CoV-2-associated. Depth was defined as the fraction of total T cells that were SARS-CoV-2-associated. Each spike-specific TCR was assigned to its reactive spike region and to a CD4 or CD8 class using the MIRA data. Log10-transformed breadth and depth values were compared by one-way ANOVA with Sidak's multiple comparisons tests. In its TCRdb copy, this immuneACCESS table keeps in-frame sequences only and misses some clones. Where compared with another copy, unresolved V genes explain less than half of these, and the others have no known cause. The DNA was the basis for D and trimming; V, J and clone size are from that table. The sample table contains just over 150,000 clones; only one count was recorded for approximately 91% of them. The top ten clonotypes cover 1.5% of the sample.

Material: peripheral blood, obtained 28 days after the second AZD1222 dose. The source is an adult who received the AZD1222 COVID-19 vaccine.

CDR3 loop: CASSLTLNTEAFF. The nucleotide sequence reads as follows: TGTGCCAGCAGCCTCACACTGAACACTGAAGCTTTCTTT. This chain joins TRBV6-5 to TRBJ1-1; confidence is insufficient to name the D gene. The CDR3 runs 13 amino acids, cysteine and phenylalanine included. The sequence is cut down to CDR3 DNA, 39 bases in frame from base 1. The germline V gene gives CDR1 as MNHEY and CDR2 as SVGAGI. V is clipped by 6 bases and J by 0 bases, and the sequence between their germline boundaries is 8 bases long.